The present T cell receptor (beta chain) was sequenced within a study of blood T cell repertoires in COVID-19. As for the study in general: Two consecutive negative NP/OP PCR tests, clearance, or resolved symptoms defined Cohort 3 recovery. In each case, the material was cDNA or gDNA derived from T cells, B-cell-depleted T cells, or PBMCs.

Everyone who took part was roughly 18 to 89 years old, and they came from about two dozen US areas. Cohort placement rested on clinical history that participants reported themselves. The CDR3 runs 14 residues. Germline CDR1 and CDR2: LGHDT and YNNKEL (reference sequence). Trimming removed 8 bases at V and 5 bases at J, with 16 bases between. The method was immunoSEQ multiplex PCR; TCRdb's version includes in-frame clones alone and lacks a portion of them. This table has a few hundred thousand clones, around 87% appearing once. The origin of this receptor is a middle-aged man in a cohort exposed to, infected with or recovered from COVID-19 (not recorded which). Source material: PBMCs or T cells enriched from blood (not recorded which). The chain joins TRBV3-1 (or the pseudogene TRBV3-2) to TRBJ2-1; TRBD2 might be the D (5 bases). The CDR3: CASSGYGNNNEQFF. Here the CDR3 DNA reads TGTGCCAGCTCGGGGTACGGGAATAACAATGAGCAGTTCTTC.